This T cell receptor (beta chain) was recorded in a study of cytomegalovirus exposure and HLA in healthy donors. There are 18 residues in the CDR3. The germline gives CDR1 SGHAT, CDR2 FQNNGV. Unmatched junction bases numbered 18, after V lost 5 bases and J lost 4 bases. The PCR had 60 Vbeta and 13 Jbeta primers. Measured with immunoSEQ multiplex PCR; TCRdb has only the in-frame clones, and not every one. The data show under 170,000 clones, about three fifths seen once. This chain connects TRBV11-2 to TRBJ2-3; 7 nucleotides line up with TRBD1. The material sequenced was PBMCs. The sequence was obtained from a woman aged 55-69 years in good health and CMV-seropositive. CDR3 region: CASSPRPPRGSGADTQYF. CDR3 DNA sequence: TGTGCCAGCAGCCCCAGACCTCCCAGGGGGTCAGGGGCAGATACGCAGTATTTT.